This T cell receptor (beta chain) appears in the sequencing data of a study of cytomegalovirus exposure and HLA in healthy donors (dated by TCRdb to 2016 to 2017). A note on the overall study: An earlier analysis of approximately 640 of the donors reported roughly 300 Gb of sequence data and 117 million unique TCR beta sequences from about 179 million T cells. An early release that covered 640 HLA-typed donors contained approximately 300 gigabases of sequencing data and around 85 million unique TCR sequences. Of the 350 to 450 genotyped donors, more than 75% were placed in the genetic ancestry cluster associated with self-reported Caucasian donors. The study was designed to test whether signatures of past pathogen exposure could be identified by cataloging public T cell receptors. The study used immunosequencing to profile the T cell repertoires of 600 to 850 subjects and linked those repertoires to cytomegalovirus serostatus. In addition to the first cohort of approximately 670 subjects, a separate validation cohort of around 110 different subjects was used. The study combined high-throughput TCR immunosequencing, statistical association of individual TCRs with disease status, and machine learning to predict cytomegalovirus infection status. In a later analysis, previously published TCR beta repertoires from about 640 donors were re-analyzed and high-resolution HLA genotyping was added so that TCR occurrence patterns could be studied. In the later analysis, no new phenotypic data were used to find candidate immune exposures; instead, reliance was placed on TCR beta sequences and their occurrence across donors. An earlier analysis of several hundred of the donors used high-throughput TCR beta sequencing to judge whether each TCR beta V gene segment behaved as functional or pseudogenic. Donor age, sex, ethnicity and CMV serostatus were compiled together with the repertoire data. In a later genetic analysis, genome-wide SNP genotypes for about three fifths of the 666 donors were used, and that subset was treated as a discovery cohort. Every repertoire in the discovery cohort had been generated on one and the same sequencing platform. HLA typing covered class I and class II loci at four-digit resolution. Typing coverage differed by locus: A, B, C, DRB1 and DQB1 were typed in about 629-630 donors, DQA1 in roughly 510, DPA1 in over 600, and DPB1 in 400 to 490. Roughly 5 DR-DQ haplotypes were treated as single units for association and clustering because of strong linkage in the cohort. On average, around 230,000 unique TCR beta nucleotide sequences were sequenced per donor among 398 genotyped donors of the cohort, with about 19% of those sequences being non-productive.

The CDR3 goes from the cysteine to the phenylalanine over 13 residues. Just the 39-base CDR3 DNA is kept, in frame starting at base 1. V and J lose 1 base and 9 bases, and a span of 10 bases separates them. CDR1 and CDR2 (MDHEN, SYDVKM) derive from the germline V gene. The cohort consisted of 650 to 850 healthy bone marrow donors. All cohort members were sampled while nominally healthy, although unrecorded immune exposures were likely present. The donor was CMV seropositive and belonged to the group of 250 to 300 seropositive cohort members. Each donor provided a peripheral blood sample, and peripheral blood mononuclear cells were used for TCR beta sequencing. Genomic DNA was extracted from the blood cell samples with the Qiagen DNeasy Blood Extraction Kit. The study at large found these results: Sequencing depth was assumed to be roughly uniform across donors in the presence/absence analyses, though that assumption may not hold. The sequencing pipeline was judged likely to have produced a cluster of highly shared sequence variants as a technical artifact. Because counts were too low, around 18 rarely observed V segments, including chromosome 9 orphons, were left out of the earlier analysis of about 500 of the donors. Because HLA typing was unavailable for some donors at each locus, only the typed subset was used in association tests. A later analysis found that TCR association rates varied across HLA loci, with DRB1 alleles showing the most associated TCRs and HLA-C alleles the fewest. The 87-base-pair reads could not distinguish some IMGT-functional V segments, including TRBV6-2 and TRBV6-3, so those segments were excluded. Immune exposure information for the cohort was limited to CMV serostatus. The study gave a list of roughly 150 TCR beta chains associated with cytomegalovirus. At a false discovery rate of 0.05, a later analysis linked some 18,000 TCR beta sequences to specific HLA alleles. Assigning TCR associations to individual alleles was difficult when HLA alleles, especially DR and DQ, strongly co-occurred. In a later analysis, HLA-associated TCR beta chains showed more clonal expansion and lower generation probabilities than non-associated chains that were equally common. According to a later analysis, parvovirus B19, influenza, CMV and Epstein-Barr virus appeared linked to several top co-occurrence clusters. V-gene and J-gene trimming of TCR beta chains was associated with a missense DCLRE1C variant in a later genetic analysis, and the association was replicated in an independent cohort. An earlier analysis of around 600 of the donors showed that most TCR beta V segments appeared in productive rearrangements either about 87% or about 30% of the time, which broadly matched IMGT annotations. In a later analysis, most CMV-associated TCR beta chains were found to appear HLA-restricted, with HLA associations seemingly driven largely by CMV exposure. Linkage disequilibrium might explain the correlated functional status among segregating V segments, but an unknown experimental factor could not be ruled out. In vitro tests confirmed that a few of the cytomegalovirus-associated TCR beta chains recognize cytomegalovirus antigens. Across donors, most TCR sequences were observed very rarely, whereas some public TCRs were present in many individuals. The cohort was sequenced for TCR beta chains only, and without alpha or paired-chain data the features that could be detected were limited. A further reported finding was that TCR beta sequences accurately predicted the HLA-A and HLA-B alleles for most subjects in the first cohort. It was suggested by the authors that the approach could potentially be generalized to other disease states and immunological phenotypes. A later genetic analysis reported fewer N-insertions in productive TCRs among donors in an Asian-associated ancestry cluster than the roughly 700-donor mean. The classifier was reported to diagnose cytomegalovirus status with high specificity and sensitivity in both the original cohort and the validation cohort.

Library construction relied on the immunoSEQ multiplex PCR assay. The multiplex PCR relied on a mix of 60 forward primers for TCR Vbeta segments and 13 reverse primers for TCR Jbeta segments. Amplification of the CDR3 region of rearranged TCR beta genes was performed with a multiplex PCR assay on genomic DNA. The Illumina HiSeq System was used to sequence the amplified TCR beta libraries as 87-base-pair reads. As for the authors' bioinformatics: A later analysis counted approximately 76 million unique TCR beta chains across the 650 to 700 repertoires, and 9.5 million to 11 million of these chains were shared by at least two donors. Raw reads were error-corrected and collapsed into unique sequences with a nearest-neighbor algorithm that merged closely related sequences to remove PCR and sequencing errors. V, D and J gene segments were assigned by aligning CDR3 sequences to IMGT reference sequences. For a sequence to be retained, a match of at least six nucleotides was required to both a V gene segment and a J gene segment. Rearrangements were called productive when the CDR3 lacked stop codons and stayed in frame with V and J; all others were non-productive. Following IMGT convention, CDR3 was defined as the stretch from the second conserved V-encoded cysteine to the conserved J-encoded phenylalanine. The earlier analysis of a few hundred of the donors excluded sequences that lacked an unambiguous match to a single V gene segment. An earlier analysis of about 600 of the donors called V segments functional above 56.7% productive rearrangements and segregating when the between-donor standard deviation exceeded 5%. A statistical classification framework was developed to diagnose cytomegalovirus status using the catalog of TCR beta chain sequences. In a later analysis, V and J genes were assigned by comparing TCR nucleotide sequences against IMGT/GENE-DB human TR gene sequences. In a later analysis, CDR3 sequences and most-parsimonious VDJ recombination scenarios were assigned using the TCRdist pipeline. In a later analysis, each TCR beta chain was defined by its CDR3 amino acid sequence together with its V-gene family, and reads without a unique V-gene family were excluded. To address suspected cross-contamination and a sequencing artifact, a later analysis removed several hundred highly shared, low-generation-probability nucleotide sequences. For each public chain, a later analysis derived a clonal expansion index from normalized ranks of inferred template counts within each repertoire. In a later analysis, generation probabilities were computed with a VDJ recombination model fitted to out-of-frame rearrangements, and the resulting probabilities were checked against IGoR. In a later analysis, hypergeometric tests were used to score TCR-TCR, TCR-HLA and TCR-CMV co-occurrence, with a repertoire-size bias correction applied to TCR pairs. A later analysis estimated false discovery rates by permuting HLA or CMV assignments 20 times. In a later analysis, co-occurring TCRs were grouped using DBSCAN, and TCRdist sequence similarity was added for clustering within HLA-allele-positive subsets. For co-occurrence clustering, repertoires with fewer than 30,000 or more than 120,000 public chains were excluded, along with 5 or 6 repertoires with anomalous nucleotide sharing. What TCRdb holds here is the immuneACCESS table cut down to in-frame rearrangements. Part of the clones is not present; checked against another copy, under half of the missing clones reflect an unresolved V gene, and the others are unexplained. V and J calls and clone size are copied from that table; D and trimming were computed from the DNA. The sample table contains about 200,000 clones; only one count was recorded for 12% of them. In total, the top ten clones hold approximately 8.3% of the sample.

Remarks on this clone: Which antigen it targets is not known. No base quality values were provided; no much bigger clone lies one nucleotide off.

The V gene is TRBV28 and the J gene is TRBJ1-5, with TRBD1 as a weak D call on 6 bases. The receptor was isolated from a man over 45 in good health and CMV-seropositive. The sample taken for sequencing was PBMCs. CDR3 protein: CASSLYREGPQHF. The base sequence is TGTGCCAGCAGTTTATACAGGGAAGGGCCCCAGCATTTT.